This T cell receptor beta chain stems from a study of naive and memory T cell subsets. An equimolar mix of two oligonucleotides served as the beta constant-region primer for TRBC1 and TRBC2. TCRdb called the UMI-ligation and nested PCR reads again in MiXCR, with one record for every CDR3 protein. The sample records 120,000 to 150,000 distinct CDR3 sequences, over 15% being singletons. After CD4 positive bead selection, the CD4-negative fraction gave CD8 T cells. The table lists this clonotype with a few counts. Its antigen is not identified. V was shortened by 6 bases and J by 6 bases, with 9 bases between the two germline ends. CDR3 length: 11 residues. Study-level findings and limits: Activation and differentiation may alter RNA-based TCR counts. Diversity fell and Gini index rose from naive through CM, EM, EMRA.

The chain has TRBV12-3 or TRBV12-4 and TRBJ2-7; TRBD2 might be the D (5 bases). What was sequenced was naive CD4+ T cells from blood. This sequence was found in a human donor in good health. CDR3 protein: CASSPRGEQYF. DNA for the CDR3: TGTGCCAGCAGCCCCCGGGGCGAGCAGTACTTC.